This T cell receptor beta chain was retrieved from a study of technical replicates of blood from a few donors. Sequencing used immunoSEQ multiplex PCR; TCRdb keeps in-frame clones, though not all of them. The top ten clones hold approximately 0.39% of a sample with 75,000 to 95,000 clones, around 94% of them seen once. The CDR3 consists of 15 residues. Looked up from germline, CDR1 is ENHRY and CDR2 is SYGVKD. J lost 7 bases, V lost 1 base, and 6 bases had no gene match. This clonotype was sampled from a human donor in good health. Material for sequencing was T cells isolated from PBMCs. The chain couples TRBV10-3 to TRBJ2-1; 8 bases fit TRBD2. The CDR3 sequence: CAISEFSGSTNEQFF. In DNA form, the CDR3 reads TGTGCCATCAGTGAGTTCAGCGGGAGTACTAATGAGCAGTTCTTC.